The entry that follows covers one TCR beta chain sequence. Its cognate antigen is unknown. The PCR employed 60 Vbeta primers together with 13 Jbeta primers. Produced via immunoSEQ multiplex PCR; TCRdb's table is partial and in-frame only. This table holds roughly 110,000 clones, about 71% found once. Trimming took 4 bases from V and 4 from J, leaving 9 bases between them. In germline, CDR1 is SQVTM, CDR2 ANQGSEA. The CDR3 extends over 12 amino acids. This entry comes from a study of cytomegalovirus exposure and HLA in healthy donors. The study, taken as a whole, reports: Later analysis identified a missense DCLRE1C variant that was linked to TCR beta V- and J-gene trimming. Indistinguishable V segments, including TRBV6-2 and TRBV6-3, were excluded. Reportedly, diagnosis of cytomegalovirus status by the classifier showed high specificity and sensitivity. Being productive about 90% or about 30% of the time was typical of most TCR beta V segments in an earlier analysis.

This chain joins TRBV29-1 and TRBJ2-3; no definite D call. Sequencing was carried out using PBMCs. The receptor's source is a boy aged 5-17 years in good health and CMV-seronegative. This chain's CDR3 is CSVVPSSDTQYF. CDR3 sequence (DNA): TGCAGCGTTGTCCCTAGTTCAGATACGCAGTATTTT.